The 5 T cell receptor beta chains reported below all come from one sample, sequenced in a study of T cell responses to AZD1222 COVID-19 vaccine. Only in-frame clones appear in the TCRdb table, and some are missing; sequencing was by immunoSEQ multiplex PCR. The sample includes fewer than 120,000 clones, more than 90% of them seen just once. The sample here was peripheral blood, taken 28 days after the second AZD1222 dose. The receptor set was obtained from an adult who received the AZD1222 COVID-19 vaccine.

The chain couples TRBV3-1 (or the pseudogene TRBV3-2) to TRBJ2-2, with D possibly TRBD2 on 6 matching bases. There are 14 residues in the CDR3. Per germline, CDR1 LGHDT and CDR2 YNNKEL (reference sequence). The germline V and J ends were trimmed by 1 base and 6 bases, with 9 bases remaining between them. CDR3 bases: TGTGCCAGCAGCCAAGTGACGGGGGCCGGGGAGCTGTTTTTT. This sequence encodes CASSQVTGAGELFF.

The CDR3 sequence: CASSYVGGNTNQPQHF. The DNA for the CDR3 is TGTGCCAGCAGCTACGTAGGGGGAAACACAAATCAGCCCCAGCATTTT. The chain combines TRBV7-2 with TRBJ1-5; maybe TRBD1 (6 bases). The germline V and J ends were trimmed by 4 bases and 4 bases, with 17 bases remaining between them. The CDR3 sequence is 16 residues long. Germline V gene data show CDR1 as SGHTA and CDR2 as FQGNSA.

The chain carries TRBV7-2 and TRBJ2-2, with 7 bases fitting TRBD1. V gave up 6 bases and J gave up 3 bases; unmatched junction bases: 7. CDR1 and CDR2 (germline): SGHTA, FQGNSA. The CDR3 is 15 amino acids. The CDR3 loop is CASSTQGVDTGELFF. The CDR3, as DNA: TGTGCCAGCAGTACGCAGGGGGTTGACACCGGGGAGCTGTTTTTT.

The chain links TRBV7-2 to TRBJ2-5, with D possibly TRBD2 on 6 matching bases. The CDR3 has 15 residues. Germline V lookup: CDR1 SGHTA, CDR2 FQGNSA. Trimming cost V 5 bases and J 5 bases, with 18 bases left between them. CDR3 DNA: TGTGCCAGCAGCGACTCGACTAGAGGGGAGGAGACCCAGTACTTC. Encoded protein: CASSDSTRGEETQYF.

This clone was seen a handful of times. J is TRBJ2-7 and V is TRBV20-1; the D is unclear. The CDR3 extends over 11 amino acids. V was shortened by 5 bases and J by 3 bases, with 8 bases between the two germline ends. Germline V gives CDR1 DFQATT, CDR2 SNEGSKA (reference sequence). CDR3 DNA sequence: TGCAGTGCTGAACAGAACTACGAGCAGTACTTC. Translated: CSAEQNYEQYF.